The clone carrying this TCR beta chain has just a few counts. Its specificity is unknown. Using immunoSEQ multiplex PCR, the repertoire was profiled, and TCRdb retains in-frame clones only, with some absent. The profile shows 26,000 or so clones, 55% to 85% of them singletons. The data are from a study of PD-1 blockade in classical Hodgkin lymphoma. V lost 0 bases and J 2 bases, leaving 9 bases between the germline ends. Germline assignment: CDR1 SGHRS and CDR2 YFSETQ. The CDR3 covers 15 residues. Time point given: cycle 4 day 1 (C4D1), after 5 to 7 weeks of nivolumab. Every single patient, without exception, relapsed after autologous stem cell transplantation, and brentuximab vedotin exposure varied. Overall study findings and caveats: At baseline, newly diagnosed patients reportedly showed less TCR diversity than healthy donors. TCR diversity rose significantly by C4D1 in CD4+ but not CD8+ cells. Whatever underlies the repertoire differences (possibly disease activity or prior therapy) remains undefined.

The rearrangement links TRBV5-1 to TRBJ2-1; TRBD2 is a possible D gene (6 bases). The source of this sequence is a human donor with classical Hodgkin lymphoma. Here the sequenced sample was peripheral blood mononuclear cells (PBMCs), taken before the fourth cycle of nivolumab. The CDR3 sequence is CASSLGRETYNEQFF. The CDR3 coding sequence is TGCGCCAGCAGCTTGGGGAGGGAGACCTACAATGAGCAGTTCTTC.